These 2 T cell receptor beta chains were sequenced from one sample in a study of siplizumab effects on memory and regulatory T cells. Using immunoSEQ multiplex PCR, the repertoire was profiled, and TCRdb retains in-frame clones only, with some absent. Among approximately 120,000 clones listed, around 93% were seen once. The material sequenced was non-Treg CD4+ T cells sorted from blood. These receptors all stem from a human donor in good health.

The table lists this clone with a count of one. The CDR3 loop is CASSPDMTNTGELFF. The DNA of the CDR3 is TGTGCCAGCTCACCCGACATGACGAACACCGGGGAGCTGTTTTTT. The rearrangement joins TRBV18 to TRBJ2-2; D is unclear. CDR1 KGHSH and CDR2 LQKENI come from the germline V gene. Trimming left V 3 bases short and J 0 bases short, with 8 bases between. The CDR3 extends over 15 amino acids.

The rearrangement joins TRBV5-4 to TRBJ2-7, with D possibly matching TRBD1 (6 bases). Trimming removed 4 bases at V and 3 bases at J, with 14 bases between. Germline lookup yields CDR1 SGHNT and CDR2 YYREEE (reference sequence). The CDR3 covers 14 residues. The CDR3 nucleotides are TGTGCCAGCAGCATGGGGACAACCAACTACGAGCAGTACTTC. Encoded protein: CASSMGTTNYEQYF. The full variable domain, in which reference TRBV5-4 and TRBJ2-7 provide the parts outside the CDR3, is ETGVTQSPTHLIKTRGQQVTLRCSSQSGHNTVSWYQQALGQGPQFIFQYYREEENGRGNFPPRFSGLQFPNYSSELNVNALELDDSALYLCASSMGTTNYEQYFGPGTRLTVT.